This section outlines one T cell receptor beta chain sequence together with its context. Only a few counts were recorded for this clonotype. Its target antigen remains unknown. No base qualities exist here, and no much larger clone lies one base off it. The data stem from a study of glioma-infiltrating T cells (dated by TCRdb to the mid-2010s). Study-wide context: TCR alpha- and beta-chain repertoires were sequenced from glioma tissue, non-neoplastic brain tissue and matched peripheral blood mononuclear cells. To measure divergence between tissue and blood T-cell populations, each tissue-infiltrating repertoire was compared with the peripheral blood repertoire of the same patient. Three low-grade glioma patients, 7 or 8 primary glioblastoma patients and three non-glioma patients contributing non-neoplastic brain tissue were included in the paired cohort. General study outcomes and caveats: In non-neoplastic patients, VJ-independent divergence between tissue and blood fell below expectation, whereas in all gliomas, and especially in low-grade gliomas, the divergence rose above expectation. Group comparisons were based on small numbers of patients: three non-neoplastic, three low-grade glioma and seven to nine glioblastoma patients. Very few CDR3 sequences were shared between tissue and blood, attributed to high CDR3 diversity and limited sampling.

TCR alpha and beta CDR3 regions were amplified with the iRepertoire nested amplicon-rescue multiplex PCR (arm-PCR) platform from RNA. For one-step reverse transcription and amplification, roughly 90-450 ng of tissue mRNA or PBMC total RNA was used as input. Following bead purification, Illumina adapters were added by a secondary multiplex PCR, and libraries between 200 and 400 bp were gel-purified. Libraries carried internal 6-nucleotide barcodes used for demultiplexing. Libraries were sequenced on an Illumina MiSeq with 2x220 or 2x250 nucleotide paired-end reads. The source study handled its data this way. Paired reads were merged using FLASH 1.2.11 and aligned with BWA-MEM to the GRCh37 human genome, and TRA and TRB reads were then extracted. An IMGT-derived reference of cassette sequences and CDR3 motifs, with pseudogenes included, was used for V and J assignment. Three-frame translation of reads was performed, and productive CDR3s were defined as those with a C...FGXG motif and no stop codons. Clonotypes were defined as unique combinations of V-J cassette pair and CDR3 amino acid sequence. Reads were filtered by Hamming distance, with the threshold set by the sequence error rate of each sample in mapped regions. Using fastp trimming at Q25 and MiXCR clonotype assembly, TCRdb reanalyzed the public sequencing data and kept in-frame beta chains. Duplicate CDR3 protein sequences are folded into a single record with the most common DNA and genes. TCRdb's processing, not the study's, gives the V and J calls here. The sample yields 150,000 to 200,000 distinct CDR3 sequences; about 40% were counted once. Around 5.3% of the sample is taken by the ten largest.

CDR1 SGHNT and CDR2 YYREEE are derived from the germline V gene (reference sequence). V is cut by 4 bases and J by 1 base, and the space between the germline ends is 12 bases. From its cysteine to its phenylalanine, the CDR3 spans 15 amino acids. This entry keeps only the CDR3 DNA: 45 bases, framed from base 1. The source is a human donor with low-grade glioma or glioblastoma, undergoing nonglioma brain surgery, or in good health (not recorded which). What was sequenced was glioma tissue, nonneoplastic brain tissue, or PBMCs (not recorded which). The sequence joins TRBV5-4 to TRBJ1-3, with an unclear D gene assignment. The nucleotide sequence is given as TGTGCCAGCAGCCCCGCCCCCATTTCTGGAAACACCATATATTTT. Its amino acids are CASSPAPISGNTIYF.